One sample yielded the 18 T cell receptor beta chains listed below, sequenced in a study of spatial heterogeneity in lung cancer. Study-wide results and limits: Expanded alpha and beta TCR counts within tumors tracked tumor mutation counts.

In TCRdb, the 5' RACE reads were re-called with MiXCR into one record per CDR3 protein. Here the sample spans 100,000 to 110,000 distinct CDR3 sequences, 3.5% to 5% being singletons. Their specific antigens are unknown. Time point described: sample taken at primary tumor resection. This specimen was lung tumor tissue, taken at surgery. These receptors were collected from a male donor with early-stage non-small cell lung cancer.

This clonotype occurred many times. The rearrangement links TRBV3-1 to TRBJ2-5; the D gene could be TRBD1 or TRBD2 (7 bases each). The CDR3 spans 17 residues. Germline CDR1 reads LGHDT; CDR2 reads YNNKEL (reference sequence). V lost 1 base, J lost 5 bases, and 20 bases lay in between. The CDR3 coding sequence is TGTGCCAGCAGCCAAGCTCAGGGAGGGGGCGCCGCGGAGACCCAGTACTTC. Protein: CASSQAQGGGAAETQYF.

The chain combines TRBV28 with TRBJ2-4; 7 nucleotides match TRBD1. The CDR3 loop spans 15 amino acids. With 5 bases clipped from V and 5 bases from J, the junction kept 9 bases outside the gene matches. Germline V lookup: CDR1 MDHEN, CDR2 SYDVKM. Here the CDR3 DNA reads TGTGCCAGCAGTAGTTTCGCGACAGGGCAAAACATTCAGTACTTC. Its protein is CASSSFATGQNIQYF.

This clonotype showed up many times. This chain links TRBV5-6 with TRBJ1-1, with D uncertain. With 0 bases removed from V and 5 bases from J, the gap between germline ends came to 11 bases. Germline CDR1 and CDR2: SGHDT and YYEEEE. The CDR3 spans 14 residues. CDR3 in amino acids: CASSLGVGWTEAFF. The CDR3 DNA reads TGTGCCAGCAGCTTGGGAGTAGGGTGGACTGAAGCTTTCTTT.

This clonotype was counted ten times or more. The J gene is TRBJ2-5, the V gene TRBV6-5; D is undetermined. The CDR3 length is 11 residues. Germline values: CDR1 MNHEY, CDR2 SVGAGI. Trimming took 2 bases from V and 5 from J, leaving 3 bases between them. CDR3 sequence: CASSYGETQYF. CDR3 nucleotide sequence: TGTGCCAGCAGTTACGGGGAGACCCAGTACTTC.

The V call is TRBV28, the J call TRBJ1-6, with 9 positions matching TRBD1. V was clipped by 3 bases and J by 9 bases; unmatched bases: 3. There are 14 residues in the CDR3. Germline CDR1 is MDHEN and CDR2 is SYDVKM. This CDR3 is CASSLHRGPSPLHF. The CDR3 bases are TGTGCCAGCAGTTTGCACAGGGGGCCTTCACCCCTCCACTTT.

This clonotype was found many times. The V and J genes are TRBV27 and TRBJ2-1; D is perhaps TRBD2 (6 bases). The CDR3 is made up of 12 amino acids. Germline values: CDR1 MNHEY, CDR2 SMNVEV (reference sequence). The ends were cut back, 5 bases at V and 13 bases at J, with 15 bases in the middle. CDR3 region: CASSTTTGVQFF. For the CDR3, the DNA is TGTGCCAGCAGTACAACAACGGGGGTCCAGTTCTTC.

This clonotype was detected ten times or more. J is TRBJ2-5 and V is TRBV28, with 14 bases lining up with TRBD2. Germline-derived CDR1 and CDR2 are MDHEN and SYDVKM. Trimming took 6 bases from V and 4 from J; bases not matched to a gene: 7. The length of the CDR3 is 16 residues. In nucleotides, the CDR3 is TGTGCCAGCAGATTGGGACTAGCGGGAGTCGGAGAGACCCAGTACTTC. Protein: CASRLGLAGVGETQYF.

J is TRBJ1-6 and V is TRBV6-1; 7 positions match TRBD1. The CDR3 is 16 amino acids. The V segment lost 0 bases and the J segment 6 bases; nucleotides outside the gene matches: 5. Germline V gives CDR1 MNHNS, CDR2 SASEGT. The CDR3 reads CASSEAGGASNSPLHF. DNA for the CDR3: TGTGCCAGCAGTGAAGCAGGGGGCGCGTCTAATTCACCCCTCCACTTT.

This clonotype was counted between two and nine times. This chain connects TRBV28 to TRBJ1-4; D uncertain. V lost 7 bases and J 9 bases, leaving 15 bases between the germline ends. The CDR3 has 13 amino acids. Germline lookup yields CDR1 MDHEN and CDR2 SYDVKM. The CDR3 sequence is CASMVPANQKLFF. The CDR3 nucleotides read TGTGCCAGCATGGTCCCAGCCAACCAAAAACTGTTTTTT.

Only a few counts were recorded for this clonotype. This sequence joins TRBV3-1 and TRBJ2-7, with D possibly being TRBD2 (6 bases). The CDR3 is 12 amino acids. Looked up from germline, CDR1 is LGHDT and CDR2 is YNNKEL (reference sequence). The ends were cut back, 3 bases at V and 11 bases at J, with 14 bases in the middle. The CDR3 protein is CASSHPGGSEYF. CDR3 bases: TGTGCCAGCAGCCACCCCGGGGGTTCCGAGTACTTC.

This clonotype was detected many times. This chain joins TRBV20-1 and TRBJ1-2, with 9 bases matching TRBD1. The ends lost 6 bases at V and 4 bases at J; junction bases unmatched: 9. Per germline, CDR1 DFQATT and CDR2 SNEGSKA (reference sequence). This CDR3 contains 14 residues. The CDR3 region is CSAKRDRAFYGYTF. CDR3 DNA: TGCAGTGCCAAAAGGGACAGGGCGTTCTATGGCTACACCTTC.

This clonotype was seen ten or more times. The J gene is TRBJ2-1, the V gene TRBV12-3 or TRBV12-4; D remains unclear. V shed 2 bases and J shed 3 bases, with 5 bases lying between them. The CDR3 is made up of 13 amino acids. The CDR3 DNA sequence: TGTGCCAGCAGTTTACTGGACTACAATGAGCAGTTCTTC. Its protein is CASSLLDYNEQFF.

This clonotype was found many times. V and J are TRBV10-3 and TRBJ2-3; 12 nucleotides match TRBD2. CDR3 length equals 14 residues. Unmatched junction bases numbered 1, after V lost 4 bases and J lost 5 bases. CDR1 is ENHRY, CDR2 SYGVKD, per germline. Here the CDR3 reads CAISASGRGDTQYF. CDR3 coding DNA: TGTGCCATCAGTGCTAGCGGGAGGGGAGATACGCAGTATTTT.

This chain uses TRBV9 with TRBJ2-3, with 7 bases matching TRBD2. CDR3 length: 14 amino acids. From germline, CDR1 is SGDLS and CDR2 YYNGEE. J was trimmed by 5 bases and V by 3 bases; bases with no gene match: 6. CDR3 residues: CASSGNTGGDTQYF. In nucleotides, the CDR3 is TGTGCCAGCAGCGGCAACACGGGAGGAGATACGCAGTATTTT. Full variable domain (missing parts from reference TRBV9 and TRBJ2-3): DSGVTQTPKHLITATGQRVTLRCSPRSGDLSVYWYQQSLDQGLQFLIQYYNGEERAKGNILERFSAQQFPDLHSELNLSSLELGDSALYFCASSGNTGGDTQYFGPGTRLTVL.

The genes are TRBV28 and TRBJ2-7; 10 bases agree with TRBD2. The CDR3 runs to 14 residues. CDR1 is MDHEN and CDR2 is SYDVKM in the germline V gene. With V trimmed by 6 bases and J by 1 base, 3 bases remained unmatched. CDR3: CASRVAGGSYEQYF. CDR3 nucleotide sequence: TGTGCCAGCAGAGTAGCGGGAGGTTCCTACGAGCAGTACTTC.

This clonotype was seen ten or more times. This chain connects TRBV20-1 to TRBJ2-7; no reliable D call. V lost 6 bases, J lost 6 bases, and 18 bases lay in between. From germline, CDR1 is DFQATT and CDR2 SNEGSKA (reference sequence). The CDR3 spans 13 residues. The CDR3 nucleotides read TGCAGTGCGAAGTGGGTTAGTGGTAGCGAGCAGTACTTC. It is translated as CSAKWVSGSEQYF.

The V call is TRBV28, the J call TRBJ1-6; 7 bases agree with TRBD1. The germline V gene encodes CDR1 MDHEN and CDR2 SYDVKM. The junction had 7 bases not matched to a gene; V was cut back by 2 bases and J by 9 bases. The length of the CDR3 is 15 residues. The CDR3 DNA is TGTGCCAGCAGTTTACCTAGACAGGGTAGTTCACCCCTCCACTTT. This gives the protein CASSLPRQGSSPLHF.

This clonotype was counted ten times or more. The chain recombines TRBV6-2 or TRBV6-3 with TRBJ2-6; TRBD2 might be the D (5 bases). In germline, CDR1 is MNHEY, CDR2 SVGEGT. V dropped 8 bases and J dropped 0 bases, with 14 bases sitting between them. The length of the CDR3 is 16 residues. CDR3 sequence reads: CASGRMDFSGANVLTF. Here the CDR3 DNA reads TGTGCCAGCGGGCGGATGGACTTCTCTGGGGCCAACGTCCTGACTTTC.